These 21 T cell receptor beta chains were all obtained from the same sample, sequenced in a study of patients and donors after allogeneic stem cell transplantation. MiXCR, applied by TCRdb to the RT-PCR reads, yields one record per CDR3 protein. Here the sample spans 200,000 to 250,000 distinct CDR3 sequences, about 37% being singletons. The sample consisted of blood, either unsorted or a sorted T cell fraction (not recorded which). The source is a human donor who was either an allogeneic HSCT recipient or a stem cell or donor lymphocyte infusion donor (not recorded which). It is not recorded whose cells these are; they may come from a transplant donor.

A few counts support this clonotype. The chain combines TRBV10-3 with TRBJ1-2; 7 bases are shared with TRBD1. Unmatched junction bases numbered 9, after V lost 11 bases and J lost 6 bases. CDR3 length equals 12 residues. From germline, CDR1 is ENHRY and CDR2 SYGVKD. The CDR3 coding sequence is TGTGCCTCGACGCGAGGGGGCGATGGCTACACCTTC. This codes for CASTRGGDGYTF.

The chain recombines TRBV4-2 with TRBJ1-1; a possible D gene is TRBD1 (5 bases). V lost 0 bases and J lost 1, with 12 bases in between. The length of the CDR3 is 16 residues. Germline-derived CDR1 and CDR2 are LGHNA and YNFKEQ. CDR3 region: CASSQDGGKRNTEAFF. In DNA, the CDR3 is TGTGCCAGCAGCCAAGACGGGGGGAAACGGAACACTGAAGCTTTCTTT.

This clonotype was counted only a few times. The CDR3 DNA reads as TGTGCCAGCAGCCGATCGGGACCAACCAACACAGATACGCAGTATTTT. It codes for CASSRSGPTNTDTQYF. This chain connects TRBV6-5 to TRBJ2-3, with D possibly being TRBD1 or TRBD2 (5 bases each). Trimming removed 6 bases at V and 2 bases at J, with 18 bases between. Germline CDR1 is MNHEY and CDR2 is SVGAGI. This CDR3 has 16 residues.

This chain links TRBV9 with TRBJ1-3, with D possibly being TRBD1 (6 bases). In germline, CDR1 is SGDLS, CDR2 YYNGEE. The CDR3 sequence is 18 residues long. The germline V and J ends were trimmed by 2 bases and 0 bases, with 18 bases remaining between them. The CDR3 reads CASSVYSGTTSSGNTIYF. CDR3 coding DNA: TGTGCCAGCAGCGTTTACTCCGGGACAACGAGCTCTGGAAACACCATATATTTT.

This clonotype was recorded once. This chain joins TRBV4-1 and TRBJ1-1, with D perhaps matching TRBD1 (5 bases). Germline CDR1 MGHRA, CDR2 YSYEKL. CDR3 length equals 16 residues. V gave up 3 bases and J gave up 1 base, with 15 bases separating them. The CDR3 reads CASSQSPTVKNTEAFF. CDR3 coding DNA: TGCGCCAGCAGCCAGTCGCCGACAGTGAAGAACACTGAAGCTTTCTTT.

V usage is TRBV29-1 and J usage is TRBJ2-7; 11 bases are shared with TRBD2. Germline V gene data show CDR1 as SQVTM and CDR2 as ANQGSEA. Germline trimming cut 7 bases from V and 2 bases from J; bases unmatched to any gene: 10. This CDR3 has 15 amino acids. CDR3 amino acids: CSALGVTSGAYEQYF. The CDR3 nucleotides are TGCAGCGCCCTGGGGGTGACTAGCGGGGCCTACGAGCAGTACTTC.

The V and J genes are TRBV10-3 and TRBJ1-2; D call uncertain. Trimming removed 6 bases at V and 0 bases at J, with 14 bases between. The CDR3 sequence is 15 residues long. CDR1 and CDR2 from the germline V gene are ENHRY and SYGVKD. The CDR3 spells CAISSGPKANYGYTF. The CDR3 DNA reads TGTGCCATCAGCAGCGGACCTAAAGCTAACTATGGCTACACCTTC.

V usage is TRBV6-2 or TRBV6-3 and J usage is TRBJ2-5; no clear D gene. Trimming pared 0 bases from V and 2 bases from J, leaving 7 bases between. Looked up from germline, CDR1 is MNHEY and CDR2 is SVGEGT. The CDR3 length is 14 residues. The CDR3 spells CASSYSGRQETQYF. In nucleotides, the CDR3 is TGTGCCAGCAGTTACTCTGGCCGGCAAGAGACCCAGTACTTC.

This clonotype has a handful of counts. The V and J genes are TRBV4-3 and TRBJ1-6, with D possibly being TRBD1 (5 bases). Germline lookup yields CDR1 LGHNA and CDR2 YSLEER. The CDR3 sequence is 17 residues long. V lost 0 bases and J lost 0, with 9 bases in between. The CDR3, as DNA: TGCGCCAGCAGCCAAGAGGCACAGGTCTCCTATAATTCACCCCTCCACTTT. Translated, it gives CASSQEAQVSYNSPLHF.

This clonotype turned up a few times. CDR3 in DNA: TGTGCCACCAGCACCTGGGGCCGGAGCAATCAGCCCCAGCATTTT. Its translation: CATSTWGRSNQPQHF. The chain links TRBV15 to TRBJ1-5, with a possible D match to TRBD1 (5 bases). V was trimmed by 4 bases and J by 1 base, leaving 11 bases between them. CDR1 is LNHNV, CDR2 YYDKDF, per germline (reference sequence). The CDR3 loop spans 15 amino acids.

This clonotype appeared a few times. This sequence joins TRBV12-3 or TRBV12-4 and TRBJ1-1, with 7 bases identical to TRBD1. This CDR3 region has 15 residues. Trimming removed 1 base from V and 4 bases from J; junction bases left unmatched: 6. CDR3 sequence reads: CASSLGLQGFTEAFF. Written as DNA, the CDR3 is TGTGCCAGCAGTTTAGGACTACAGGGGTTCACTGAAGCTTTCTTT.

The rearrangement uses TRBV10-3 and TRBJ1-1; maybe TRBD1 (5 bases). Germline values: CDR1 ENHRY, CDR2 SYGVKD. V dropped 6 bases and J dropped 2 bases, with 13 bases sitting between them. There are 14 residues in the CDR3. The CDR3, as DNA: TGTGCCATCAGACAGGACGTGGTTAACACTGAAGCTTTCTTT. Its translation: CAIRQDVVNTEAFF.

The chain employs TRBV20-1 and TRBJ1-2; D unclear. The CDR3 spans 12 residues. The V end lost 6 bases, the J end lost 3 bases, and 11 bases lay between the germline ends. Germline V lookup: CDR1 DFQATT, CDR2 SNEGSKA (reference sequence). CDR3 in DNA: TGCAGTGCCCGCCAAGAAGACTATGGCTACACCTTC. Translating it yields CSARQEDYGYTF.

The V gene is TRBV20-1, the J gene TRBJ1-6; D uncertain. Germline V lookup: CDR1 DFQATT, CDR2 SNEGSKA (reference sequence). The CDR3 runs 16 residues. V was shortened by 5 bases and J by 7 bases, with 21 bases between the two germline ends. CDR3 nucleotides: TGCAGTGCTCTAAAAGATGACACCCTTAGGAATTCACCCCTCCACTTT. Its translation: CSALKDDTLRNSPLHF.

This chain uses TRBV12-3 or TRBV12-4 with TRBJ1-2, with 9 bases that match TRBD1. This CDR3 comprises 14 residues. The V segment lost 6 bases and the J segment 4 bases; nucleotides outside the gene matches: 6. This CDR3 is CASSSRQGGYGYTF. The DNA for the CDR3 is TGTGCCAGCAGCTCAAGACAGGGGGGCTATGGCTACACCTTC.

This clonotype was observed a single time. The chain uses TRBV29-1 and TRBJ1-2; 7 bases agree with TRBD1. V gave up 6 bases and J gave up 12 bases; unmatched junction bases: 10. The CDR3 has 11 residues. The germline gives CDR1 SQVTM, CDR2 ANQGSEA. The CDR3 region has the DNA TGCAGCGTACTGACAGGGCCATTACACACCTTC. It yields the protein CSVLTGPLHTF.

Here the CDR3 reads CASSLETFSGNTIYF. CDR3 nucleotide sequence: TGTGCCAGCAGTTTAGAGACCTTTTCTGGAAACACCATATATTTT. V gene TRBV28 combines with J gene TRBJ1-3, with no clear D. Germline V gene lookup returns CDR1 MDHEN and CDR2 SYDVKM. The CDR3 spans 15 residues. Trimming left V 2 bases short and J 1 base short, with 9 bases between.

This clonotype was found a few times. The chain has TRBV9 and TRBJ1-5, with a tentative D call TRBD1 (5 bases). Per germline, CDR1 SGDLS and CDR2 YYNGEE. Trimming took off 3 bases at V and 3 bases at J, with 10 bases between the two ends. This CDR3 has 14 residues. CDR3 protein: CASSGGAVNQPQHF. The CDR3 DNA sequence: TGTGCCAGCAGCGGCGGGGCCGTCAATCAGCCCCAGCATTTT.

V is TRBV11-2 and J is TRBJ2-5, with 9 bases aligning to TRBD1. V dropped 3 bases and J dropped 5; count of bases not matched to a gene: 7. Germline lookup yields CDR1 SGHAT and CDR2 FQNNGV. This CDR3 region has 15 residues. CDR3 DNA: TGTGCCAGCAGCTTGGGATTAGGACAGGGGGAGACCCAGTACTTC. This sequence encodes CASSLGLGQGETQYF.

The chain has TRBV20-1 and TRBJ2-7, with 7 positions matching TRBD2. The CDR3 extends over 14 amino acids. V trimming: 5 bases; J trimming: 0 bases; junction bases outside the gene matches: 7. Germline V gives CDR1 DFQATT, CDR2 SNEGSKA (reference sequence). For the CDR3, the DNA is TGCAGTGCTGCCTCTAGCGGATTCTCCTACGAGCAGTACTTC. Translation: CSAASSGFSYEQYF.

V gene TRBV5-1 combines with J gene TRBJ2-2; 13 nucleotides line up with TRBD2. There are 17 residues in the CDR3. The V segment lost 4 bases and the J segment 2 bases; nucleotides outside the gene matches: 5. Germline V gene lookup returns CDR1 SGHRS and CDR2 YFSETQ. The CDR3 here is CASSPGLAGVNTGELFF. DNA for the CDR3: TGCGCCAGCAGCCCCGGACTAGCGGGGGTTAACACCGGGGAGCTGTTTTTT.